A single T cell receptor (beta chain) is shown here with its context. This entry is derived from a study of blood T cell repertoires in COVID-19. The overall study: The United States, Italy and Spain were the sources of the acute and convalescent COVID-19 samples.

Participant ages covered about 18 to 100 years across about 22 US areas. Membership in each cohort depended on participant-reported clinical history. With 5 bases removed from V and 6 bases from J, the gap between germline ends came to 20 bases. Germline V gene lookup returns CDR1 MNHEY and CDR2 SVGEGT. This CDR3 has 15 residues. Original analysis: Nucleated cell counts were estimated from reference gene primer amplification. TCRdb keeps only in-frame clones here, not all; method: immunoSEQ multiplex PCR. V and J calls and clone size are as listed in that table; D and trimming were resolved from the DNA. The table includes about 170,000 clones, around 82% detected once.

V gene TRBV6-2 or TRBV6-3 combines with J gene TRBJ2-7; a possible D gene is TRBD2 (5 bases). The sequence was obtained from a woman aged 45-65 years in a cohort exposed to, infected with or recovered from COVID-19 (not recorded which). Material for sequencing was PBMCs or T cells enriched from blood (not recorded which). The CDR3 region is CASSQLGTARGEQYF. In DNA form, the CDR3 reads TGTGCCAGCAGTCAGCTCGGTACTGCACGGGGCGAGCAGTACTTC.